These 3 T cell receptor beta chains originate from one sample sequenced in a study of long-term antiretroviral therapy in people with HIV. Runs used v3.0 of the immunoSEQ assay and were done at survey level. Only in-frame clones appear in the TCRdb table, and some are missing; sequencing was by immunoSEQ multiplex PCR. The table has 23,000 or so clones, around four fifths seen once. Source: unsorted PBMCs, taken approximately 4.5 years after starting antiretroviral therapy. The receptors originated from a man younger than 40 with HIV.

This chain links TRBV6-6 with TRBJ1-6; no clear D gene. CDR1 is MNHNY, CDR2 SVGAGI, per germline (reference sequence). This CDR3 comprises 14 residues. V lost 5 bases and J 8 bases, leaving 13 bases between the germline ends. In nucleotides, the CDR3 is TGTGCCAGCAGTATTTCTCTTGGGGATTCACCCCTCCACTTT. This gives the protein CASSISLGDSPLHF.

This clone has just one count. The chain uses TRBV7-9 and TRBJ1-1, with no clear D. CDR1 SEHNR and CDR2 FQNEAQ come from the germline V gene (reference sequence). The CDR3 is 14 residues long. V shed 6 bases and J shed 0 bases, with 11 bases lying between them. The CDR3 here is CASRETGMNTEAFF. The CDR3 DNA reads TGTGCCAGCAGGGAGACGGGGATGAACACTGAAGCTTTCTTT.

This clone appeared once. This chain uses TRBV19 with TRBJ2-3; no clear D. In germline, CDR1 is LNHDA, CDR2 SQIVND (reference sequence). V gave up 7 bases and J gave up 5 bases, with 13 bases separating them. This CDR3 spans 13 amino acids. CDR3 residues: CASKAPSRDTQYF. The CDR3 region has the DNA TGTGCCAGTAAAGCCCCATCACGAGATACGCAGTATTTT.